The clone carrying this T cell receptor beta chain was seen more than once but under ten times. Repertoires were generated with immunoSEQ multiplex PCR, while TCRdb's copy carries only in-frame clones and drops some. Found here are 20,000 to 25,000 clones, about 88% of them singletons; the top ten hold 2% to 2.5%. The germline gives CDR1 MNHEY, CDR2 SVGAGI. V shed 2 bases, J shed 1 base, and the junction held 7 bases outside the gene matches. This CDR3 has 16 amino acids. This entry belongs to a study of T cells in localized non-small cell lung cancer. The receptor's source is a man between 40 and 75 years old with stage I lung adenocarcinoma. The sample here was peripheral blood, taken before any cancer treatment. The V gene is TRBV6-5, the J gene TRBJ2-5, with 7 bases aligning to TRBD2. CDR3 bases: TGTGCCAGCAGTTACAGCAGCGGGGCCACCCAAGAGACCCAGTACTTC. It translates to CASSYSSGATQETQYF.